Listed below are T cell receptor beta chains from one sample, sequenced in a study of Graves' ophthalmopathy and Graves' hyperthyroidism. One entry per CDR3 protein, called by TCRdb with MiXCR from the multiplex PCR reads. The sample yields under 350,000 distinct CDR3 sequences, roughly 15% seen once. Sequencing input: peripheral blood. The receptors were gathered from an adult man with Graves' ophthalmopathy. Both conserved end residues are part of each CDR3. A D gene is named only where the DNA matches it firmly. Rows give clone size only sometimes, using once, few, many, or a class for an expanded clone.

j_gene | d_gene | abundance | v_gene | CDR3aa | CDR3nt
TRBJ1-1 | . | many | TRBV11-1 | CASSPYTDSTEAFF | TGTGCCAGCAGCCCCTATACGGATAGCACTGAAGCTTTCTTT
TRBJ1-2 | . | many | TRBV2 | CASSQGSGNYGYTF | TGTGCCAGCAGTCAGGGTTCTGGTAACTATGGCTACACCTTC
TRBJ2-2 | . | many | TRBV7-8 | CASRDGGTGELFF | TGTGCCAGCAGGGACGGGGGAACCGGGGAGCTGTTTTTT
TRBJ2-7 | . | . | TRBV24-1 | CATLRQPETYEQYF | TGTGCCACCCTCCGACAGCCTGAAACCTACGAGCAGTACTTC
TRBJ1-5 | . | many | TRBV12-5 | CASGLDNQPQHF | TGTGCTAGTGGCCTGGACAATCAGCCCCAGCATTTT
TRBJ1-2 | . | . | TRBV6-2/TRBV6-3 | CASRPGGVYGYTF | TGTGCCAGCAGACCGGGCGGGGTGTACGGCTACACCTTC
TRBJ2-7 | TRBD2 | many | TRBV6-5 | CASSYRAGVSYEQYF | TGTGCCAGCAGTTACAGGGCGGGAGTGTCCTACGAGCAGTACTTC
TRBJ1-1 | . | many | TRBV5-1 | CASSSHTGLSNTEAFF | TGCGCCAGCAGCTCACACACGGGACTGTCGAACACTGAAGCTTTCTTT
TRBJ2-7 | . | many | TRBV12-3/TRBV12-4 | CASSPKLGSGEQYF | TGTGCCAGCAGTCCCAAACTAGGGTCCGGCGAGCAGTACTTC
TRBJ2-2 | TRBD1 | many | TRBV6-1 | CASSPRTGTNTGELFF | TGTGCCAGCTCTCCTCGGACAGGCACGAACACCGGGGAGCTGTTTTTT
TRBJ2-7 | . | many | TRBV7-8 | CASSSRHASSYEQYF | TGTGCCAGCAGCTCACGACACGCTAGCTCCTACGAGCAGTACTTC
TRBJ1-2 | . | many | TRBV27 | CASSFGMGQGRGGYTF | TGTGCCAGCAGTTTCGGGATGGGGCAGGGGCGCGGAGGCTACACCTTC
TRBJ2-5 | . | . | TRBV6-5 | CASSSLPGTNRGTQYF | TGTGCCAGCAGTTCCCTTCCAGGGACGAATCGGGGGACCCAGTACTTC
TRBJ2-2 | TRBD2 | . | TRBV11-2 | CASTIAGETGELFF | TGTGCCAGCACCATAGCGGGAGAGACCGGGGAGCTGTTTTTT
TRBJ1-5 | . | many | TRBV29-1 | CSVEERDMVPNQPQHF | TGCAGCGTTGAAGAAAGGGACATGGTCCCCAATCAGCCCCAGCATTTT
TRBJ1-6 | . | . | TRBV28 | CASSLSRERNSPLHF | TGTGCCAGCAGTTTATCCAGGGAACGCAATTCACCCCTCCACTTT
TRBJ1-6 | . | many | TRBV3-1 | CASSPNYRGGYNSPLHF | TGTGCCAGCAGCCCAAATTACCGCGGGGGGTATAATTCACCCCTCCACTTT
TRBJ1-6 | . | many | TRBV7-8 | CASSTDTSGRNSPLHF | TGTGCCAGCAGCACAGACACAAGCGGGCGGAATTCACCCCTCCACTTT
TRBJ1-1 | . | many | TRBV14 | CASSTKLNTEAFF | TGTGCCAGCAGCACCAAATTGAACACTGAAGCTTTCTTT
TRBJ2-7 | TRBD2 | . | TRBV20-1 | CSARDPPSGRAYEQYF | TGCAGTGCTAGAGATCCGCCTAGCGGGAGAGCTTACGAGCAGTACTTC
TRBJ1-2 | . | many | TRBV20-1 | CSARDGRVPARYGYTF | TGCAGTGCTAGAGATGGGAGGGTTCCGGCCCGCTATGGCTACACCTTC
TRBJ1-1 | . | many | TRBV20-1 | CSAPNRNTEAFF | TGCAGTGCGCCGAACAGGAACACTGAAGCTTTCTTT
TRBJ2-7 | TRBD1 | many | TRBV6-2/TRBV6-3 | CASCTGQASYEQYF | TGTGCCAGCTGCACGGGACAGGCCAGTTACGAGCAGTACTTC
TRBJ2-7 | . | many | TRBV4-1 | CASSRESGTLYEQYF | TGCGCCAGCAGCCGGGAGAGCGGGACATTGTACGAGCAGTACTTC
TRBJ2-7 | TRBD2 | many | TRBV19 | CASSSRTSGDYEQYF | TGTGCCAGTAGTTCCCGGACTAGCGGGGATTACGAGCAGTACTTC
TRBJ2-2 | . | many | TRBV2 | CASSAGGRGPGTGELFF | TGTGCCAGCAGTGCTGGGGGTAGGGGACCGGGCACCGGGGAGCTGTTTTTT
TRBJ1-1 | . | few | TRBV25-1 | CASSNYGGTEAFF | TGTGCCAGCAGCAACTACGGGGGCACTGAAGCTTTCTTT
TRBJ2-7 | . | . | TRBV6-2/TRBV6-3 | CASSRSGTTYEQYF | TGTGCCAGCAGTCGATCCGGGACGACCTACGAGCAGTACTTC
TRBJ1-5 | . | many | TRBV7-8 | CASSPRIGGVSQPQHF | TGTGCCAGCAGCCCCCGAATCGGGGGGGTAAGTCAGCCCCAGCATTTT
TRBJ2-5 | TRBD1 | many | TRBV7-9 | CATWTGGQETQYF | TGTGCCACCTGGACAGGGGGCCAAGAGACCCAGTACTTC
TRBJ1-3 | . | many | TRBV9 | CASSVRENLGNTIYF | TGTGCCAGCAGCGTCAGGGAAAACCTTGGAAACACCATATATTTT
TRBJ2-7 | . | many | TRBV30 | CAWSVKGDEQYF | TGTGCCTGGAGTGTGAAAGGCGACGAGCAGTACTTC
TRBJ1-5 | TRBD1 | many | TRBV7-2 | CASSSAGTGVQPQHF | TGTGCCAGCAGCTCTGCCGGGACAGGGGTTCAGCCCCAGCATTTT
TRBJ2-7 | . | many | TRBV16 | CASSQNRVAYEQYF | TGTGCCAGCAGCCAAAACAGGGTGGCCTACGAGCAGTACTTC
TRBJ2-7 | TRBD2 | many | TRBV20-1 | CSVSSGRGTYEQYF | TGCAGTGTCAGTAGCGGGAGGGGTACCTACGAGCAGTACTTC
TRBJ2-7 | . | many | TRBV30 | CAWAGQGVSGTHF | TGTGCCTGGGCAGGACAGGGCGTTAGCGGGACCCACTTC
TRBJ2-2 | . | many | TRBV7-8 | CASSFGPQGTGELFF | TGTGCCAGCAGCTTCGGCCCTCAGGGAACCGGGGAGCTGTTTTTT
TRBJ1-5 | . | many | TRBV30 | CAWNWETPYRQPQHF | TGTGCCTGGAATTGGGAGACTCCTTATCGTCAGCCCCAGCATTTT
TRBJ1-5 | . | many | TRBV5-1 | CASSLEGVQPQHF | TGCGCCAGCAGCCTAGAGGGTGTTCAGCCCCAGCATTTT
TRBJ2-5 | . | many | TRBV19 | CASSIVGGQETQYF | TGTGCCAGTAGTATTGTTGGAGGGCAAGAGACCCAGTACTTC
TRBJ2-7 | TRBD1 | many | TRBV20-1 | CSARSMDRTYEQYF | TGCAGTGCTAGATCCATGGACAGGACCTACGAGCAGTACTTC
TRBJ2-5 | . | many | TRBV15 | CATSRDSLETQYF | TGTGCCACCAGCAGAGATAGTTTGGAGACCCAGTACTTC
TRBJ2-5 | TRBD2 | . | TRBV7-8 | CASSLDGSGGAWETQYF | TGTGCCAGCAGCTTAGATGGTAGCGGGGGGGCGTGGGAGACCCAGTACTTC
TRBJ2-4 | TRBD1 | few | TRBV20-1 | CSAPIGTGGYIQYF | TGCAGTGCTCCAATCGGGACAGGGGGTTACATTCAGTACTTC
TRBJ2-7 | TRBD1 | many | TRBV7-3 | CASSRDRGLLEYF | TGTGCCAGCAGCCGGGACAGGGGCCTCCTAGAGTACTTC
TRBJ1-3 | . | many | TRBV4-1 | CAGSQDFGASSGNTIYF | TGCGCCGGCAGCCAAGATTTCGGGGCAAGCTCTGGAAACACCATATATTTT
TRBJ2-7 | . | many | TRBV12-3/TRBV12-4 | CASSQGYHEQYF | TGTGCCAGCAGCCAGGGGTACCACGAGCAGTACTTC
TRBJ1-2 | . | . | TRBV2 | CASPGQQGTSYGYTF | TGTGCCAGTCCAGGACAGCAGGGGACGTCCTATGGCTACACCTTC
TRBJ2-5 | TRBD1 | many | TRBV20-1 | CSAPSAGGVVETQYF | TGCAGTGCCCCTTCGGCAGGGGGCGTCGTGGAGACCCAGTACTTC
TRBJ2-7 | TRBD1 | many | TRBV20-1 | CSATYDRVGDGYEQYF | TGCAGTGCTACCTACGACAGGGTAGGTGATGGCTACGAGCAGTACTTC
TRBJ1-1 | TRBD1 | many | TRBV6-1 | CASRDLRGDTEAFF | TGTGCCAGCAGGGACCTCAGGGGGGACACTGAAGCTTTCTTT
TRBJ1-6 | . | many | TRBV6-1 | CASRNGGVANSPLHF | TGTGCCAGCAGGAACGGTGGGGTCGCGAATTCACCCCTCCACTTT
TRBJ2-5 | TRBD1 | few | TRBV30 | CARRGQAQETQYF | TGTGCCCGACGGGGACAGGCCCAAGAGACCCAGTACTTC
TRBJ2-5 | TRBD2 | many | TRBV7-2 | CASSSYAGGETQYF | TGTGCCAGCAGCTCATACGCGGGGGGGGAGACCCAGTACTTC
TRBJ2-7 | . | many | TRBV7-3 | CASSPRVDSYEQYF | TGTGCCAGCAGCCCCCGGGTGGATTCCTACGAGCAGTACTTC
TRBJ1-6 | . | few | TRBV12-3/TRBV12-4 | CASSTLVFSPLHF | TGTGCCAGCAGCACCCTAGTATTCTCACCCCTCCACTTT
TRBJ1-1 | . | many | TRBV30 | CAWSEGGMNTEAFF | TGTGCCTGGAGTGAAGGGGGTATGAACACTGAAGCTTTCTTT
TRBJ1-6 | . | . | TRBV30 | CAWTRGSYNSPLHF | TGTGCCTGGACAAGAGGCTCCTATAATTCACCCCTCCACTTT
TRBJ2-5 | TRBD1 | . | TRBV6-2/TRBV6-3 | CASRRSAKDRVMETQYF | TGTGCCAGCAGGAGATCCGCGAAGGACAGGGTGATGGAGACCCAGTACTTC
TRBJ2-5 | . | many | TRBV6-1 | CASSEGDPRGTQYF | TGTGCCAGCAGTGAAGGCGACCCCCGGGGGACCCAGTACTTC